This record looks at one T cell receptor beta chain sequence and its context. In this sample, this clonotype turned up many times. The antigen this receptor binds is unknown. Base quality data are lacking; no much larger clone is found one base away. This sample was included in a study of T cells after yellow fever vaccination (dated by TCRdb to about 2019). Describing the broader study: The SMART-Seq v4 Ultra Low Input RNA kit was used to prepare libraries from fractions with low cell numbers. To follow T-cell clones before and after primary and booster YFV17D yellow fever vaccination, bulk TCR alpha and beta repertoires were sequenced over time. Two healthy male donors, one aged 18 to 30 and one aged 30 to 40 years, were included in the cohort. Bulk PBMC replicates and cell subsets were isolated from blood drawn at multiple timepoints before and after both primary and secondary immunization.

The germline V gene (reference sequence) specifies PRHDT as CDR1 and FYEKMQ as CDR2. V is shortened by 5 bases, J by 4 bases, and the region joining them spans 6 bases. The CDR3 covers 12 residues, taking in both the cysteine and the phenylalanine. Only CDR3 DNA remains: 36 bases, in frame from the first base. TCR cDNA was synthesized by 5'RACE template switching, which introduced a universal primer site and unique molecular identifiers. cDNA synthesis was primed from both the TCR alpha and TCR beta constant segments. Library amplification used two PCR steps, and the second PCR step added sample barcodes and sequencing adapters. Libraries were sequenced on Illumina HiSeq 2500 (2x100 bp) or NovaSeq (2x150 bp). On the authors' methods: Reads were demultiplexed and collapsed into UMI consensus sequences with MIGEC, and V(D)J alignment was performed with MiXCR. Vaccine-responding clonotypes were identified with edgeR using replicate PBMC samples, with FDR below 0.01 and a log2 fold change above 5 up to day 15 being required. Each bulk clonotype received a CD4 or CD8 identity based on whether the sequenced CD4 or CD8 repertoire contained that clonotype at higher abundance. TCRdb trimmed public reads at Q25 via fastp, called clones via MiXCR and kept in-frame beta chains. Identical CDR3 proteins give one entry, which carries the most common genes and DNA. The V and J calls come from TCRdb's annotation, not from the publication. Counted in this sample were about 75,000 distinct CDR3 sequences; more than 5.5% of them appeared once. Around 29% of the sample is held by the ten biggest clonotypes.

The sample's treatment or condition label, in plain terms: live attenuated yellow fever vaccine strain. A standard Ficoll-Paque protocol was used to isolate PBMCs from peripheral blood. Dynabeads CD4 and CD8 positive selection kits were used to isolate the CD4 and CD8 T-cell fractions. RNA was extracted with TriZol from bulk PBMCs, CD4 and CD8 fractions, and dextramer-positive and dextramer-negative fractions. Broad study findings and their caveats: After the booster, most of the clones that had expanded following primary vaccination were detected again (96% of CD4 and roughly 90% of CD8), which suggests that memory was broadly maintained. Compared with the primary T-cell response, the secondary T-cell response was faster but weaker, reaching its peak on day 5 rather than on day 15. A small fraction of clonotypes showed up in both the CD4 and CD8 compartments, probably as a result of convergent recombination. FACS-sorted repertoires could contain abundant contaminating clonotypes from the bulk population, so computational filtering was required. Because the study included only a couple of donors, the extent to which the findings can be generalized is limited.

The V and J segments used are TRBV13 and TRBJ1-3; the D gene is unclear. The receptor was derived from a man aged 18 to 29 who received the YFV17D yellow fever vaccine. This specimen consisted of CD8+ T cells sorted from PBMCs, obtained 10 days after the first yellow fever vaccination. The CDR3 corresponds to CASSGGGNTIYF. At the DNA level, the sequence is TGTGCCAGCAGCGGAGGGGGAAACACCATATATTTT. The CDR3, completed at both ends by the reference TRBV13 and TRBJ1-3 genes, gives the full variable domain AAGVIQSPRHLIKEKRETATLKCYPIPRHDTVYWYQQGPGQDPQFLISFYEKMQSDKGSIPDRFSAQQFSDYHSELNMSSLELGDSALYFCASSGGGNTIYFGEGSWLTVV.